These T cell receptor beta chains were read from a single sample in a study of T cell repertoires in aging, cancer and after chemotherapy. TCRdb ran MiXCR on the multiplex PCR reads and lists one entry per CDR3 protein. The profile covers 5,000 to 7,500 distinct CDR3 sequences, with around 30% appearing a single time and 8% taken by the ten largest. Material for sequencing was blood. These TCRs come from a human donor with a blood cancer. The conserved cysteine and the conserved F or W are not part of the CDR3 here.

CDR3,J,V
ASSWPLAGGSTDTQY,TRBJ2-3,TRBV5-1
SATQTGGFSGANVLT,TRBJ2-6,TRBV20-1
ASSSGTQGTLSGEQY,TRBJ2-7,TRBV28
ASSPTLDSSYEQY,TRBJ2-7,TRBV5-1
ASSGQGALEAF,TRBJ1-1,TRBV6-1
ASGGVTNTEAF,TRBJ1-1,TRBV19
ASSLRGPNEQF,TRBJ2-1,TRBV13
ASSLGSRERQF,TRBJ2-1,TRBV7-9
ASSYPRNTGTVGNTIY,TRBJ1-3,TRBV6-2/TRBV6-3
AWSLTGTSGKNEQF,TRBJ2-1,TRBV30
ASSERETGNEQF,TRBJ2-1,TRBV6-4
ASSQANGYGYT,TRBJ1-2,TRBV4-1
ASSPPGSDVTF,TRBJ1-1,TRBV18
ASSLAGLGVQPQH,TRBJ1-5,TRBV13
ASMGAGANVLT,TRBJ2-6,TRBV27
ASSRLAGGADTQY,TRBJ2-3,TRBV6-5
ASSLGDLAGELF,TRBJ2-2,TRBV5-1
ATSRGVRSYGYT,TRBJ1-2,TRBV15
ATSRDSGSGPYNEQF,TRBJ2-1,TRBV15
ASSSSRDRYGYT,TRBJ1-2,TRBV11-2
ASSEGREGQPQH,TRBJ1-5,TRBV6-4
ASRLRGGPGELF,TRBJ2-2,TRBV5-4
ASSSSRGRDIQY,TRBJ2-4,TRBV18
ASSLTAYQQY,TRBJ2-7,TRBV13
ASTTWGFQETQY,TRBJ2-5,TRBV6-1
ASVDGRSYNEQF,TRBJ2-1,TRBV12-3/TRBV12-4
ASKPGRGETQY,TRBJ2-5,TRBV19
ASRKVREAGDMENQY,TRBJ2-5,TRBV27
ASSQGPTNGGEQY,TRBJ2-7,TRBV4-2
ASSTSGRGTTGELF,TRBJ2-2,TRBV7-9
SAQGTGELF,TRBJ2-2,TRBV29-1
ASSQSGNNEQF,TRBJ2-1,TRBV7-9
ASRKDYSSTDTQY,TRBJ2-3,TRBV5-4
ASSYRVETNDEQF,TRBJ2-1,TRBV6-2/TRBV6-3
ASSVQGSSGANVLT,TRBJ2-6,TRBV2
ASSPGGWSYEQY,TRBJ2-7,TRBV19
ASTLRGGNQPHH,TRBJ1-5,TRBV10-3
ASSKGQVRNTEAF,TRBJ1-1,TRBV18
ATSLRNEQF,TRBJ2-1,TRBV24-1
ASSGGAHTDTQY,TRBJ2-3,TRBV6-4
STIYSSEQF,TRBJ2-1,TRBV20-1
ASSIPGRDSPLH,TRBJ1-6,TRBV19
ASSLGGLAGTDTQY,TRBJ2-3,TRBV27
SARDLEGGDLYNEQF,TRBJ2-1,TRBV20-1
ASSLGTYYNEQF,TRBJ2-1,TRBV14
ASSVSGRINNEQF,TRBJ2-1,TRBV7-9
ASSRSGTSNEKLF,TRBJ1-4,TRBV12-3/TRBV12-4
ASSPLEDGFMNTEAF,TRBJ1-1,TRBV18
ASIRLRGTGEQF,TRBJ2-1,TRBV5-5
ASSLRALSGVFDGYEQY,TRBJ2-7,TRBV7-6
ASSEGYSPATYEQY,TRBJ2-7,TRBV6-1
SASSEPGELF,TRBJ2-2,TRBV20-1
SARGLAGGSEQF,TRBJ2-1,TRBV29-1
AAWRAGAGEQY,TRBJ2-7,TRBV6-5